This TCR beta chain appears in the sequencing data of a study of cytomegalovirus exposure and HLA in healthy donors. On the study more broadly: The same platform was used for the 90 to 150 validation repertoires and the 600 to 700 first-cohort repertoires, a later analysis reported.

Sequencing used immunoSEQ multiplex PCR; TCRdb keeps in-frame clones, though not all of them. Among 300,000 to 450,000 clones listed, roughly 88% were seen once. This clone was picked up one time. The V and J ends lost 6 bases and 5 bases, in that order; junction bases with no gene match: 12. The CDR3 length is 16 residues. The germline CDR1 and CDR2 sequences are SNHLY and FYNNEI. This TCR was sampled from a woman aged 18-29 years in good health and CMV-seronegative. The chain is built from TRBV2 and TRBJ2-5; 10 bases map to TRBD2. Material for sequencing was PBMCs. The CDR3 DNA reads TGTGCCAGCAGAGAGAGAAGCGGGGGGGCTTTGGAGACCCAGTACTTC. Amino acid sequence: CASRERSGGALETQYF.